This record covers a single T cell receptor (beta chain). The antigen remains undetermined. These data originate in a study of Ad26.COV2.S vaccination and SARS-CoV-2 variants. Trimming stripped 0 bases from V and 4 bases from J, with 10 bases between. CDR3 length: 14 residues. Germline V gene sequence: CDR1 SGHRS, CDR2 YFSETQ. Sequencing was performed with immunoSEQ multiplex PCR; in TCRdb, only in-frame clones are kept and a portion is missing. This sample has approximately 400,000 clones, with 83% found just once. Stated treatment: about 20 received Ad26.COV2.S at low or high dose, single or two shots; about 5 received placebo; per-sample allocation not given. Sampling took place 63 days after the first vaccine or placebo injection. In the vaccine, an Ad26 vector expressed the SARS-CoV-2 spike of the Wuhan strain. Study-level points and caveats: Vaccine and placebo recipients had comparable breadth of non-spike TCRs. Substantial breadth in spike-specific CD8+ and CD4+ T cell responses was reportedly seen after vaccination. People given the vaccine had a wider spike-specific TCR breadth than placebo recipients did.

The chain carries TRBV5-1 and TRBJ1-2; D remains unclear. The input for sequencing was peripheral blood, taken in a trial of Ad26.COV2.S vaccine versus placebo. The receptor was derived from a person between 18 and 65 years old who received the Ad26.COV2.S COVID-19 vaccine or a placebo. The CDR3 sequence is CASSLDGALYGYTF. The CDR3 DNA reads TGCGCCAGCAGCTTGGATGGTGCCCTCTATGGCTACACCTTC. The full variable domain, in which reference TRBV5-1 and TRBJ1-2 provide the parts outside the CDR3, is KAGVTQTPRYLIKTRGQQVTLSCSPISGHRSVSWYQQTPGQGLQFLFEYFSETQRNKGNFPGRFSGRQFSNSRSEMNVSTLELGDSALYLCASSLDGALYGYTFGSGTRLTVV.